This T cell receptor beta chain was profiled in a study of blood T cells in healthy people across ages. Using a J-beta primer mix together with a sample-barcoded 5' primer, a second PCR was run for roughly 7 to 12 cycles. Every cDNA was tagged by a template-switch adaptor with 12 random nucleotides. Each CDR3 protein is one row after TCRdb ran MiXCR on the 5' RACE reads. The sample consists of roughly 790,000 distinct CDR3 sequences, 40% to 45% of them appearing once. This clonotype appeared a few times. V gave up 1 base and J gave up 1 base; unmatched junction bases: 6. This CDR3 contains 17 residues. Germline V gene sequence: CDR1 LGHDT, CDR2 YNNKEL (reference sequence).

The sequence was obtained from a woman aged 60 to 75 in good health. Material: blood. The chain combines TRBV3-1 with TRBJ2-5; 10 bases map to TRBD2. The chain's CDR3 is CASSQVESGRVQETQYF. DNA of the CDR3: TGTGCCAGCAGCCAAGTTGAGAGCGGGAGGGTCCAAGAGACCCAGTACTTC.